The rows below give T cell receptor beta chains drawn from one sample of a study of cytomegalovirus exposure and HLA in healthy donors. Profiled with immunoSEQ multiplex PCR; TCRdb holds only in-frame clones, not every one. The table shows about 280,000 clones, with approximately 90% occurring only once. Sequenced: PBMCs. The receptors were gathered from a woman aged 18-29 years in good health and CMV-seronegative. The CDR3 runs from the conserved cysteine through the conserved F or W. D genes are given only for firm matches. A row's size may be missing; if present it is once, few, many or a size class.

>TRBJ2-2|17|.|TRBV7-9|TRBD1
TGTGCCAGCAGCCCGGTCCGGGACAGGGATAGCACCGGGGAGCTGTTTTTT
CASSPVRDRDSTGELFF
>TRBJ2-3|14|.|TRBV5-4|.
TGTGCCAGCAGCGGTAGATTAGATACGGATACGCAGTATTTT
CASSGRLDTDTQYF
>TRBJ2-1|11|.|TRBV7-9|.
TGTTCCAGCAGCATCACTAATGAGCAGTTCTTC
CSSSITNEQFF
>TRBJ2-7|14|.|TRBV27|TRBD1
TGTGCCAGCAGTATGACAGGGGGTAGGTACGAGCAGTACTTC
CASSMTGGRYEQYF
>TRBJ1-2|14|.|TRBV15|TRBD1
TGTGCCACCAGTATGGACAGGGGCGACTATGGCTACACCTTC
CATSMDRGDYGYTF
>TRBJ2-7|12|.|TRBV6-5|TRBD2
TGTGCCAGCAGAAGGACTAGCGGGGCGCAGTACTTC
CASRRTSGAQYF
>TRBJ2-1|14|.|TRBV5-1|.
TGCGCCAGCAGCTTCACAGGCTGGAACAATGAGCAGTTCTTC
CASSFTGWNNEQFF
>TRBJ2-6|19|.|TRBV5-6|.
TGTGCCAGCATCCGAACCGTTTTGGGGCTGTCCTCTGGGGCCAACGTCCTGACTTTC
CASIRTVLGLSSGANVLTF
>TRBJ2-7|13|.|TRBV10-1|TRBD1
TGCGCCAGCAGCGGACAGGGGGCTTACGAGCAGTACTTC
CASSGQGAYEQYF
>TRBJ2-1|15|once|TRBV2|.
TGTGCCAGCAATCCCCACGACAGCTTCTACAATGAGCAGTTCTTC
CASNPHDSFYNEQFF
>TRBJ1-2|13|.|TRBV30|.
TGTGCCTGGAGTAATTCAGATGCAGGGGGCTACACCTTC
CAWSNSDAGGYTF
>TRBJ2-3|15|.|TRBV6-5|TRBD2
TGTGCCAGCAGGGCCGGGACTAGCGAACCAGATACGCAGTATTTT
CASRAGTSEPDTQYF
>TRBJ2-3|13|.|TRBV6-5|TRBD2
TGTGCCAGCAGTTCCTTAGCGGGGGGGACGCAGTATTTT
CASSSLAGGTQYF
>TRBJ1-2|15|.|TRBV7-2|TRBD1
TGTGCCAGCAGCTTACGGGACAGGACCGATTATGGCTACACCTTC
CASSLRDRTDYGYTF
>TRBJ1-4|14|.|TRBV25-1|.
TGTGCCAGCAGTTCTAGGTATCGTGATGAAAAACTGTTTTTT
CASSSRYRDEKLFF
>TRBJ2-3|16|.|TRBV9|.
TGTGCCAGCAGCGTAGGAGTATTGCTCGGGACAGATACGCAGTATTTT
CASSVGVLLGTDTQYF
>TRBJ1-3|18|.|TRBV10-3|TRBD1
TGTGCCATCAGTGGCTCCCGGGACAGGGGACCTTCTGGAAACACCATATATTTT
CAISGSRDRGPSGNTIYF
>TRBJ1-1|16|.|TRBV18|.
TGTGCCAGCTCACCACTGGGTAGGGGGATGAACACTGAAGCTTTCTTT
CASSPLGRGMNTEAFF
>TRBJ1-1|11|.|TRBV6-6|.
TGTGCCAGCAGTTACGATACAGGGGCTTTCTTT
CASSYDTGAFF
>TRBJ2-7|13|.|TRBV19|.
TGTGCCAGTAGTATTACAGGCTCCTACGAGCAGTACTTC
CASSITGSYEQYF
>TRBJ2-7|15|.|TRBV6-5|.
TGTGCCAGCAGTTACTCAAGTAGCGACGGGGGTCTGGAATACTTC
CASSYSSSDGGLEYF
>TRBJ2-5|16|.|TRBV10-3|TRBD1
TGTGCCATCAGTGCAATACGGGACAGGGAAACAGAGACCCAGTACTTC
CAISAIRDRETETQYF
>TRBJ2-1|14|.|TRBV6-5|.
TGTGCCAGCAGTATCCGGGCCGCGGGCAATGAGCAGTTCTTC
CASSIRAAGNEQFF
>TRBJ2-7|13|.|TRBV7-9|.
TGTTCCAGCACCCAGGGGGGTACGGGCGAGCAGTACTTC
CSSTQGGTGEQYF
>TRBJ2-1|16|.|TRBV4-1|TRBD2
TGCGCCAGCAGCCAAGTTGCTAGCGGGGGGGTCAATGAGCAGTTCTTC
CASSQVASGGVNEQFF
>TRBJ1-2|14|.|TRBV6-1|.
TGTGCCAGCAGTGTGGGACAACCGTACTATGGCTACACCTTC
CASSVGQPYYGYTF
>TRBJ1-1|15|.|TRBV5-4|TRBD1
TGTGCCAGCAGCCTATACGGACAGGGCGGCACTGAAGCTTTCTTT
CASSLYGQGGTEAFF
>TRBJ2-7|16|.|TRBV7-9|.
TGTGCCAGCAGCTTAGCGCGACCGGGGGAAGGGTACGAGCAGTACTTC
CASSLARPGEGYEQYF
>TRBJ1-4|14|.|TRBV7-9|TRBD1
TGTGCCAGCAGCTTTACAGGGGTTGCCGAAAAACTGTTTTTT
CASSFTGVAEKLFF
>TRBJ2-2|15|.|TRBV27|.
TGTGCCAGCAAAGGGACAATGGGAAACACCGGGGAGCTGTTTTTT
CASKGTMGNTGELFF
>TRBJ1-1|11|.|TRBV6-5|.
TGTGCCAGCAGACGAGACACTGAAGCTTTCTTT
CASRRDTEAFF
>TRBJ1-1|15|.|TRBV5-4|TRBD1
TGTGCCAGCAGCTCCGGACAGGACCACCGTAGTGAAGCTTTCTTT
CASSSGQDHRSEAFF
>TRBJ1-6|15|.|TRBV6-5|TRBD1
TGTGCCAGCCGGGACAGAGACTCCTATAATTCACCCCTCCACTTT
CASRDRDSYNSPLHF
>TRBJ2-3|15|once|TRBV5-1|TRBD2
TGCGCCAGCAGCTTGGATCGGGGGGGCACAGATACGCAGTATTTT
CASSLDRGGTDTQYF
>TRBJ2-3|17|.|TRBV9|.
TGTGCCAGCAGCGCTCCCCTTGTAGATCCTAGCACAGATACGCAGTATTTT
CASSAPLVDPSTDTQYF
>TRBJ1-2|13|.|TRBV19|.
TGTGCCAGCCGCTTGGGCTATAACTATGGCTACACCTTC
CASRLGYNYGYTF
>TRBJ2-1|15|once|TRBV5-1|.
TGCGCCAGCAGCTTGTTGTTTCTGGGGAGCAATGAGCAGTTCTTC
CASSLLFLGSNEQFF
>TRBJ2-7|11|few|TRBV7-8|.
TGTGCCAGCAGCTTAGGGCTAGATCCGTACTTC
CASSLGLDPYF
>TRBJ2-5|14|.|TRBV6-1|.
TGTGCCAGCAGCCCCGGGTGGCAGCAAGAGACCCAGTACTTC
CASSPGWQQETQYF
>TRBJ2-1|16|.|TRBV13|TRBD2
TGTGCCAGCAGCTTACTCGGACTAGCGGGGGGCAATGAGCAGTTCTTC
CASSLLGLAGGNEQFF
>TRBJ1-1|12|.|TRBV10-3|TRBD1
TGTGCCATCAGTCCAGGGGGCACTGAAGCTTTCTTT
CAISPGGTEAFF
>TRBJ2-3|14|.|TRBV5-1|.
TGCGCCAGCAGCTGGGAGGACTTGGGAGATACGCAGTATTTT
CASSWEDLGDTQYF
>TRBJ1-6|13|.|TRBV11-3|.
TGTGCCAGCAGCTTAGGAAGCAATTCACCCCTCCACTTT
CASSLGSNSPLHF
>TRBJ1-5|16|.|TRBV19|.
TGTGCCAGTAGAATCGACAGGTCCTACCCCAATCAGCCCCAGCATTTT
CASRIDRSYPNQPQHF
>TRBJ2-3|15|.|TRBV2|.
TGTGCCAGCAGCGCAACGGGGGACAGCACAGATACGCAGTATTTT
CASSATGDSTDTQYF
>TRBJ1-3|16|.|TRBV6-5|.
TGTGCCAGCAGTTACTCGTGGTCAGGGACTGGAAACACCATATATTTT
CASSYSWSGTGNTIYF
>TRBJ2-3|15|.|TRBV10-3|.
TGTGCCATCAGTGACATAGCGGCTAGCACAGATACGCAGTATTTT
CAISDIAASTDTQYF
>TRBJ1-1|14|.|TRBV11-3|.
TGTGCCAGCAGCCTAGACGGGAAGAACACTGAAGCTTTCTTT
CASSLDGKNTEAFF
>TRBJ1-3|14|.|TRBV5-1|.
TGCGCCAGCAGCTTGGAGGGGTCTGGAAACACCATATATTTT
CASSLEGSGNTIYF